This TCR beta chain stems from a study of blood T cell repertoires in COVID-19. Turning to the study itself: Sites in the United States, Italy and Spain provided acute and convalescent COVID-19 samples. Nucleic acid was either cDNA or gDNA, and it came from T cells, B-cell-depleted T cells, or PBMCs.

This clone was observed a single time. In the source study's methods: It was from reference gene primer amplification that nucleated cell counts were estimated. TCRdb's table, derived via immunoSEQ multiplex PCR, lists solely in-frame clones and lacks some. V and J calls and clone size follow that table, whereas D and trimming were derived from the DNA. The data show 180,000 or so clones, around 85% seen once. The CDR3 is made up of 15 amino acids. Germline V gene data show CDR1 as SGHTA and CDR2 as FQGNSA. V lost 5 bases and J lost 1, with 14 bases in between. The specimen was peripheral blood. The genes are TRBV7-2 and TRBJ1-1; tentative D call: TRBD1 (5 bases). The receptor was isolated from a woman older than 75 with acute or convalescent COVID-19. Written as DNA, the CDR3 is TGTGCCAGCAGCAAGTCCGGGACTAGGAACACTGAAGCTTTCTTT. Protein product: CASSKSGTRNTEAFF.